This record concerns one T cell receptor beta chain sequence. This entry comes from a study of blood T cell repertoires in COVID-19. Whole-study context: Samples of COVID-19 (acute and convalescent) were obtained from the United States, Italy and Spain. From T cells, B-cell-depleted T cells, or PBMCs came the material, which was cDNA or gDNA.

How the authors handled the data: Estimation of nucleated cell counts relied on the amplification of reference gene primers. The protocol was immunoSEQ multiplex PCR, while the TCRdb copy is restricted to in-frame clones and leaves out a portion. V, J and clone size were drawn from that table, and D and trimming were deduced from the DNA. The profile shows around 160,000 clones, around 81% of them singletons. The CDR3 runs to 11 residues. The V gene lost 6 bases and the J gene lost 1 base, with 3 bases spanning the gap. The sample was peripheral blood. The clonotype comes from a human donor with acute or convalescent COVID-19. The donor label of this sample is uncertain. The rearrangement links TRBV12-3 or TRBV12-4 to TRBJ2-5; D is undetermined. The CDR3 loop reads CASSFQETQYF. CDR3 in DNA: TGTGCCAGCAGCTTCCAAGAGACCCAGTACTTC.